This T cell receptor beta chain was profiled in a study of vaccination effects on CD4 cells after COVID-19. V was pared by 6 bases and J by 7 bases, with 12 bases between. The length of the CDR3 is 12 residues. Germline lookup yields CDR1 MNHEY and CDR2 SVGAGI. With the ViraFEST assay, the study expanded antigen-specific CD4+ T cells using viral peptide pools, then sequenced them. Culture proceeded for 10 days, and CD4+ T cells were then isolated. Infection with SARS-CoV-2 occurred in the person between March and December 2020, and PCR confirmed it. Days 3 and 7 saw half the medium replaced with IL-2 medium. Study-level findings and limits: Substantial clonal contraction characterized both infection- and vaccine-induced clones late after vaccination. Limitations: small convalescent group and missing early post-infection timepoints. Spike-reactive clones in convalescents after vaccination were chiefly newly vaccine-induced.

The assay was immunoSEQ multiplex PCR, and TCRdb's table has in-frame clones only and misses some. The sample lists about 45,000 clones; around 75% were seen once. This clone has more than one count but fewer than ten. Its antigen remains unknown. This TCR derives from a human donor who had a prior SARS-CoV-2 infection. The sample was CD4+ T cells from PBMCs cultured with a peptide pool, taken before COVID-19 vaccination. This chain connects TRBV6-5 to TRBJ1-2; D gene unclear. The CDR3 reads CASSPRPSGYTF. Here the CDR3 DNA reads TGTGCCAGCAGCCCCAGGCCCTCTGGCTACACCTTC.